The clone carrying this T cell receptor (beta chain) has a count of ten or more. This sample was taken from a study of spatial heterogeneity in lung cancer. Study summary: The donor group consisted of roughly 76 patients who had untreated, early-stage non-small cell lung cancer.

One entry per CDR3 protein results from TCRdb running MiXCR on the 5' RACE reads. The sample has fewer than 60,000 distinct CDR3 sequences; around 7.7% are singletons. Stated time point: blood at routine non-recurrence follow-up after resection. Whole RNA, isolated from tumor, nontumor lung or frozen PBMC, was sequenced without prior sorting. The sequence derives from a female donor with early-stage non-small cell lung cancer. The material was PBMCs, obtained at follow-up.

The CDR3 bases are TGCAGCGTGGACGGGCCCGGCTACGAGCAGTACTTC. It translates to CSVDGPGYEQYF. The V and J genes are TRBV29-1 and TRBJ2-7; no clear D gene. Germline values: CDR1 SQVTM, CDR2 ANQGSEA. Deletions cut 6 bases from V and 3 bases from J, with 12 bases between. This CDR3 has 12 amino acids.